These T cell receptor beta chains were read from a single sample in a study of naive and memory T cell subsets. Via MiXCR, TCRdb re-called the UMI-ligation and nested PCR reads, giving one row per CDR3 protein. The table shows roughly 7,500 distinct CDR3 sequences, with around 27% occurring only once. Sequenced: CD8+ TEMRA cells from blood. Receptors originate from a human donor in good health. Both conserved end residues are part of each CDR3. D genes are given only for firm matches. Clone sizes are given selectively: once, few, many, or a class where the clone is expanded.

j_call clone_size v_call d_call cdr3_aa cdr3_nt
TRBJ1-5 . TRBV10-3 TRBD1 CAIGGTGGSQPQHF TGTGCCATCGGTGGGACAGGGGGGAGTCAGCCCCAGCATTTT
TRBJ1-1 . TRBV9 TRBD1 CASAETGDGTEAFF TGTGCCAGCGCCGAGACAGGGGACGGCACTGAAGCTTTCTTT
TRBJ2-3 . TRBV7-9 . CASSDTADTQYF TGTGCCAGCAGCGATACCGCAGATACGCAGTATTTT
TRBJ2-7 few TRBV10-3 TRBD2 CAISTSGSSSYEQYF TGTGCCATCTCCACTAGCGGGTCCAGCTCCTACGAGCAGTACTTC
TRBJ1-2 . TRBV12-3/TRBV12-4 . CASSLAAVYGYTF TGTGCCAGCAGTTTAGCGGCAGTTTATGGCTACACCTTC
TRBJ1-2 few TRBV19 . CASSTSPPFGYTF TGTGCCAGTAGTACCTCCCCTCCTTTTGGCTACACCTTC
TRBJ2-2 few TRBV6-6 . CASSYVGAGELFF TGTGCCAGCAGTTACGTGGGGGCCGGGGAGCTGTTTTTT
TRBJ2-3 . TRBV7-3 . CASSRQGGIDTQYF TGTGCCAGCAGCAGACAAGGAGGAATAGATACGCAGTATTTT
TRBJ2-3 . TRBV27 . CASARGISGTSTDTQYF TGTGCCAGCGCCCGGGGGATTAGCGGAACTAGCACAGATACGCAGTATTTT
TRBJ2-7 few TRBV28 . CASRLEGSYEQYF TGTGCCAGCAGGCTTGAAGGCTCCTACGAGCAGTACTTC
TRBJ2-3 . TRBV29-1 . CSAPPPGATTDTQYF TGCAGCGCGCCACCCCCCGGGGCCACTACGGATACGCAGTATTTT
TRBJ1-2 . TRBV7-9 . CASSGGLPDYGYTF TGTGCCAGCAGCGGGGGCCTACCCGACTATGGCTACACCTTC
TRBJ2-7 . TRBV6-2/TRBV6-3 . CASSLPYPGNLYEQYF TGTGCCAGCAGTTTACCGTACCCCGGGAATCTCTACGAGCAGTACTTC
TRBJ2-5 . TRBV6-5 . CASSYAVPTEYQETQYF TGTGCCAGCAGTTACGCTGTTCCGACGGAGTACCAAGAGACCCAGTACTTC
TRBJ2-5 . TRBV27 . CASSSRGFQETQYF TGTGCCAGCAGTTCAAGGGGGTTCCAAGAGACCCAGTACTTC
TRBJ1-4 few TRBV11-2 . CASSGGSNEKLFF TGTGCCAGCAGCGGAGGGAGTAATGAAAAACTGTTTTTT